The 27 T cell receptor beta chains listed next were all sequenced from one sample in a study of human T cells and chemical hapten exposure. TCRdb called the RACE reads again in MiXCR, with one record for every CDR3 protein. Of around 300,000 distinct CDR3 sequences detected, about 5% appear once; the ten largest clones hold roughly 8.2%. Time point described: pre-sensitization, week 0. As for treatment: therapeutic diphenylcyclopropenone sensitization with weekly scalp DPC. The source was whole blood, collected in connection with sensitization to the hapten diphenylcyclopropenone (DPC). The origin of the receptors is a woman under 30 with alopecia areata. Some clones in this sample may be carry-over from other donors' samples.

There are many counts of this clonotype. The V and J genes are TRBV12-3 or TRBV12-4 and TRBJ1-5, with 10 bases identical to TRBD1. CDR3 length: 16 residues. Trimming removed 5 bases from V and 4 bases from J; junction bases left unmatched: 8. CDR3 amino acids: CASSPRDRGANQPQHF. The CDR3 DNA sequence: TGTGCCAGCAGTCCACGGGACAGGGGAGCGAATCAGCCCCAGCATTTT.

In this sample, this clonotype turned up many times. This chain links TRBV12-3 or TRBV12-4 with TRBJ1-5, with a weak D call TRBD1 (5 bases). V lost 4 bases and J lost 0, with 13 bases in between. The CDR3 length is 16 residues. CDR3 in amino acids: CASSWGNVYSNQPQHF. CDR3 coding DNA: TGTGCCAGCAGTTGGGGGAATGTTTATAGCAATCAGCCCCAGCATTTT.

This clonotype was detected only a few times. This chain joins TRBV20-1 and TRBJ1-5; D call uncertain. Trimming took off 3 bases at V and 0 bases at J, with 6 bases between the two ends. The CDR3 extends over 13 amino acids. Germline loops: CDR1 DFQATT, CDR2 SNEGSKA (reference sequence). The CDR3: CSASYTSNQPQHF. CDR3 DNA sequence: TGCAGTGCTAGTTATACTAGCAATCAGCCCCAGCATTTT.

This clonotype was seen only a few times. CDR3 sequence (DNA): TGTGCCAGCAGCTTGGCTGGACTAGCGGGCACCCATACGCAGTATTTT. This sequence encodes CASSLAGLAGTHTQYF. V usage is TRBV5-4 and J usage is TRBJ2-3; 11 positions agree with TRBD2. The CDR3 consists of 16 residues. The germline gives CDR1 SGHNT, CDR2 YYREEE (reference sequence). With V trimmed by 0 bases and J by 7 bases, 7 bases remained unmatched.

The rearrangement uses TRBV6-2 or TRBV6-3 and TRBJ1-1; the match to TRBD1 covers 7 bases. After removal of 7 bases from V and 0 bases from J, the junction contained 11 bases not matched to a gene. The CDR3 contains 16 residues. Germline CDR1 and CDR2: MNHEY and SVGEGT. CDR3 region: CASKMRDSSMNTEAFF. For the CDR3, the DNA is TGTGCCAGCAAGATGAGGGACAGCTCCATGAACACTGAAGCTTTCTTT.

Only a few counts were recorded for this clonotype. The chain carries TRBV9 and TRBJ1-1; D is undetermined. Trimming left V 0 bases short and J 6 bases short, with 9 bases between. Germline-derived CDR1 and CDR2 are SGDLS and YYNGEE. The CDR3 has 13 amino acids. CDR3 nucleotide sequence: TGTGCCAGCAGCGTAGGGCCCCAGGCTGAAGCTTTCTTT. Residues: CASSVGPQAEAFF. The full variable domain, with the rest looked up from reference TRBV9 and TRBJ1-1, is DSGVTQTPKHLITATGQRVTLRCSPRSGDLSVYWYQQSLDQGLQFLIQYYNGEERAKGNILERFSAQQFPDLHSELNLSSLELGDSALYFCASSVGPQAEAFFGQGTRLTVV.

This clonotype turned up a few times. The chain employs TRBV4-2 and TRBJ2-3; D is undetermined. Germline values: CDR1 LGHNA, CDR2 YNFKEQ. The CDR3 sequence is 15 residues long. V was clipped by 4 bases and J by 1 base, with 12 bases between them. CDR3 sequence reads: CASSLTEKGTDTQYF. The CDR3 DNA is TGTGCCAGCAGCCTAACGGAGAAGGGCACAGATACGCAGTATTTT.

This clonotype was found many times. The genes are TRBV2 and TRBJ1-5; D is undetermined. V was shortened by 3 bases and J by 4 bases, with 10 bases between the two germline ends. Germline V lookup: CDR1 SNHLY, CDR2 FYNNEI. The CDR3 has 14 residues. CDR3 sequence: CASSEGFSNQPQHF. The CDR3 nucleotides read TGTGCCAGCAGTGAGGGATTCTCTAATCAGCCCCAGCATTTT.

CDR3 sequence: CASSEWWTGAYRGITEAFF. CDR3 nucleotides: TGTGCCAGCAGTGAATGGTGGACAGGGGCCTATCGGGGGATCACTGAAGCTTTCTTT. The rearrangement joins TRBV2 to TRBJ1-1, with TRBD1 matching over 9 bases. The ends lost 2 bases at V and 4 bases at J; junction bases unmatched: 17. The CDR3 is 19 amino acids. CDR1 is SNHLY, CDR2 FYNNEI, per germline. Variable domain in full (rest from reference TRBV2 and TRBJ1-1): EPEVTQTPSHQVTQMGQEVILRCVPISNHLYFYWYRQILGQKVEFLVSFYNNEISEKSEIFDDQFSVERPDGSNFTLKIRSTKLEDSAMYFCASSEWWTGAYRGITEAFFGQGTRLTVV.

This clonotype was seen many times. The gene calls are TRBV7-2 and TRBJ2-3, with 11 bases identical to TRBD2. The CDR3 spans 17 residues. V was pared by 4 bases and J by 2 bases, with 8 bases of the junction left unmatched. Germline V gives CDR1 SGHTA, CDR2 FQGNSA. CDR3: CASSSTSGGLTTDTQYF. CDR3 sequence (DNA): TGTGCCAGCAGCTCAACTAGCGGGGGACTAACCACAGATACGCAGTATTTT.

There are many counts of this clonotype. The genes are TRBV12-3 or TRBV12-4 and TRBJ2-3; D is possibly TRBD1 (5 bases). V dropped 6 bases and J dropped 2 bases, with 15 bases sitting between them. The CDR3 covers 15 residues. The chain's CDR3 is CASSRPDTLTDTQYF. DNA for the CDR3: TGTGCCAGCAGCCGGCCGGACACCCTCACAGATACGCAGTATTTT.

This clonotype has just a few counts. The CDR3 loop reads CSARASGQGANTGELFF. The CDR3 coding sequence is TGCAGTGCTAGAGCCTCGGGACAGGGGGCGAACACCGGGGAGCTGTTTTTT. The V call is TRBV20-1, the J call TRBJ2-2, with 11 bases that match TRBD1. V lost 1 base, J lost 0 bases, and 4 bases stayed unmatched. There are 17 residues in the CDR3. CDR1 and CDR2 from the germline V gene are DFQATT and SNEGSKA (reference sequence).

This clonotype was seen ten or more times. The gene calls are TRBV7-2 and TRBJ1-6; D is uncertain. The V end lost 5 bases, the J end lost 10 bases, and 12 bases lay between the germline ends. The germline V gene encodes CDR1 SGHTA and CDR2 FQGNSA. CDR3 size: 13 residues. The CDR3 region has the DNA TGTGCCAGCAGCCGTGACAACTTCTCACCCCTCCACTTT. It translates to CASSRDNFSPLHF.

The rearrangement uses TRBV3-1 and TRBJ1-3; D might be TRBD1 (5 bases). V was cut by 0 bases and J by 11 bases, with 8 bases left in between. The CDR3 covers 12 residues. The germline V gene has CDR1 LGHDT and CDR2 YNNKEL (reference sequence). CDR3 coding DNA: TGTGCCAGCAGCCAAGAAGGAGGGGCCATATATTTT. As protein: CASSQEGGAIYF.

The table lists this clonotype with a few counts. The chain has TRBV7-6 and TRBJ2-2; maybe TRBD1 (7 bases). Trimming shortened V by 1 base and J by 4 bases, and 10 bases separated the two germline ends. CDR1 SGHVS and CDR2 FNYEAQ come from the germline V gene. This CDR3 has 15 amino acids. CDR3 in DNA: TGTGCCAGCAGCTTAGGCGGGACAGTCACCGGGGAGCTGTTTTTT. It codes for CASSLGGTVTGELFF.

The J gene is TRBJ2-5, the V gene TRBV6-5; the match to TRBD2 covers 9 bases. The CDR3 length is 14 residues. With V trimmed by 8 bases and J by 7 bases, 11 bases remained unmatched. Germline V gene lookup returns CDR1 MNHEY and CDR2 SVGAGI. The CDR3 protein is CASVESSGAGTQYF. For the CDR3, the DNA is TGTGCCAGCGTGGAGTCTAGCGGGGCCGGGACCCAGTACTTC.

The chain couples TRBV10-3 to TRBJ2-7; the match to TRBD2 covers 9 bases. CDR1 is ENHRY and CDR2 is SYGVKD in the germline V gene. V lost 2 bases and J lost 2; bases outside the gene matches: 7. The CDR3 sequence is 16 residues long. CDR3 region: CAISERERGATYEQYF. The CDR3 DNA follows: TGTGCCATCAGTGAGCGGGAGCGGGGGGCCACCTACGAGCAGTACTTC.

CDR3 loop: CSARLGLSNQPQHF. CDR3 nucleotide sequence: TGCAGTGCTAGGTTAGGCTTGAGCAATCAGCCCCAGCATTTT. This chain links TRBV20-1 with TRBJ1-5; D ambiguous. Per the germline V gene, CDR1 is DFQATT and CDR2 is SNEGSKA (reference sequence). Between the trimmed V and J ends, which lost 3 bases and 1 base, there was a span of 10 bases. The CDR3 runs 14 residues.

The V call is TRBV4-1, the J call TRBJ1-2; D ambiguous. The germline CDR1 and CDR2 sequences are MGHRA and YSYEKL. This CDR3 is built from 18 residues. Trimming removed 2 bases from V and 0 bases from J, with 19 bases in between. The CDR3: CASSQNALITVANYGYTF. CDR3 DNA sequence: TGCGCCAGCAGCCAAAATGCCCTGATCACCGTAGCTAACTATGGCTACACCTTC.

As concerns this clonotype: A much larger clonotype is one base distant, so this may be a read error. Given the absence of the conserved phenylalanine or tryptophan at the CDR3 end, a read error is likely. The rearrangement joins TRBV27 to TRBJ1-2, with a weak D call TRBD1 (5 bases). In germline, CDR1 is MNHEY, CDR2 SMNVEV (reference sequence). CDR3 length: 14 amino acids. Trimming cost V 4 bases and J 4 bases, with 13 bases left between them. The CDR3 protein is CASSSGGFIYGYTI. CDR3 nucleotide sequence: TGTGCCAGCAGTTCGGGGGGATTCATCTATGGCTACACCATC.

The chain carries TRBV13 and TRBJ1-6, with TRBD1 as a possible D gene (6 bases). CDR3 length: 16 amino acids. The ends were cut back, 5 bases at V and 5 bases at J, with 16 bases in the middle. In germline, CDR1 is PRHDT, CDR2 FYEKMQ (reference sequence). DNA of the CDR3: TGTGCCAGCAGCGTACGACAGGCCGGGAATAATTCACCCCTCCACTTT. As protein: CASSVRQAGNNSPLHF.

This chain joins TRBV10-3 and TRBJ2-5; 7 nucleotides line up with TRBD1. There are 14 residues in the CDR3. Germline-derived CDR1 and CDR2 are ENHRY and SYGVKD. The V gene end was trimmed by 6 bases and the J gene end by 1 base; junction bases not matched to a gene: 5. The CDR3 region has the DNA TGTGCCATCAGGGCAGGGGGTACCCAAGAGACCCAGTACTTC. Translated, it gives CAIRAGGTQETQYF.

Only a few counts were recorded for this clonotype. The V call is TRBV15, the J call TRBJ2-3, with D maybe TRBD1 (6 bases). The V gene lost 5 bases and the J gene lost 7 bases, with 19 bases spanning the gap. Germline V gives CDR1 LNHNV, CDR2 YYDKDF (reference sequence). The CDR3 covers 15 residues. In DNA form, the CDR3 reads TGTGCCACCAGCGCTGACAGGATCGGTTTGCATACGCAGTATTTT. It codes for CATSADRIGLHTQYF.

J is TRBJ1-2 and V is TRBV18; D remains ambiguous. Germline-derived CDR1 and CDR2 are KGHSH and LQKENI. The CDR3 is made up of 15 amino acids. V lost 3 bases and J 2 bases, leaving 13 bases between the germline ends. CDR3 coding DNA: TGTGCCAGCTCACCGTCCGCCCAAGCGAACTATGGCTACACCTTC. Amino acid sequence: CASSPSAQANYGYTF.

This clonotype was seen many times. At one of its ends the junction is not consistent with the germline gene, which may arise from a read error. The chain links TRBV7-7 to TRBJ2-5, with TRBD2 as a possible D gene (6 bases). From germline, CDR1 is SSHAT and CDR2 FNYEAQ (reference sequence). There are 15 residues in the CDR3. The CDR3 bases are TGTGCTAGCAGCCCGATTTCGGGGGAACAAGAGACCCAGTACTTC. Residues: CASSPISGEQETQYF.

This clonotype has at least ten counts. The V and J genes are TRBV20-1 and TRBJ1-5; a possible D gene is TRBD1 (6 bases). The V end lost 1 base, the J end lost 5 bases, and 24 bases lay between the germline ends. This CDR3 contains 18 residues. Germline-derived CDR1 and CDR2 are DFQATT and SNEGSKA (reference sequence). CDR3 sequence: CSARVRRGNALVYQPQHF. CDR3 sequence (DNA): TGCAGTGCTAGAGTTAGGAGGGGGAATGCTTTGGTCTATCAGCCCCAGCATTTT.

The V gene is TRBV6-2 or TRBV6-3, the J gene TRBJ1-2; 10 bases line up with TRBD1. After removal of 7 bases from V and 5 bases from J, the junction contained 13 bases not matched to a gene. Germline V gene lookup returns CDR1 MNHEY and CDR2 SVGEGT. CDR3 length: 16 residues. The CDR3 is CASTSNVGQGQYGYTF. Here the CDR3 DNA reads TGTGCCAGCACCTCTAACGTGGGACAGGGGCAGTATGGCTACACCTTC.